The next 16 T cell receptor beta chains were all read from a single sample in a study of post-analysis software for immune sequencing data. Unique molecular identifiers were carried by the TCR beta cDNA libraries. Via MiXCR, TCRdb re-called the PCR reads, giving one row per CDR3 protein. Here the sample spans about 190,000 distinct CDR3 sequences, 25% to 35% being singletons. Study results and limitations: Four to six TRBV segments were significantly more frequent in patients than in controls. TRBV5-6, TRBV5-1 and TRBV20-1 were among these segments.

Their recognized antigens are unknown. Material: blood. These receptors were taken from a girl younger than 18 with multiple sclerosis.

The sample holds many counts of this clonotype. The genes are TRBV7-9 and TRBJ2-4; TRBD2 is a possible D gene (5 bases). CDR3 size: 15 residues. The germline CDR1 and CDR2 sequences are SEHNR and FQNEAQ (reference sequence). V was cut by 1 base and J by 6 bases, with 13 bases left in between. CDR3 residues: CASSLVRGLGNIQYF. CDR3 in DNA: TGTGCCAGCAGCTTAGTTCGAGGGTTGGGAAACATTCAGTACTTC.

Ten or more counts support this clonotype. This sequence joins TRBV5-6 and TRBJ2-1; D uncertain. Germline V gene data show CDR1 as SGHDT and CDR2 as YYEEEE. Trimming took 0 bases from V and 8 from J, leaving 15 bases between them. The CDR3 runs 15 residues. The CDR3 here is CASSLATAQGYEQFF. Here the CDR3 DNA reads TGTGCCAGCAGCTTGGCCACAGCCCAAGGTTATGAGCAGTTCTTC.

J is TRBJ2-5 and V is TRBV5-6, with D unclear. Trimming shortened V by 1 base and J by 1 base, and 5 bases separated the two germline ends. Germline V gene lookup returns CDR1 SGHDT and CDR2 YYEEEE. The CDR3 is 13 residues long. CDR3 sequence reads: CASSLKTQETQYF. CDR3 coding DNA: TGTGCCAGCAGCTTGAAAACCCAAGAGACCCAGTACTTC. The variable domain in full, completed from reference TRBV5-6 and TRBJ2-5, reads DAGVTQSPTHLIKTRGQQVTLRCSPKSGHDTVSWYQQALGQGPQFIFQYYEEEERQRGNFPDRFSGHQFPNYSSELNVNALLLGDSALYLCASSLKTQETQYFGPGTRLLVL.

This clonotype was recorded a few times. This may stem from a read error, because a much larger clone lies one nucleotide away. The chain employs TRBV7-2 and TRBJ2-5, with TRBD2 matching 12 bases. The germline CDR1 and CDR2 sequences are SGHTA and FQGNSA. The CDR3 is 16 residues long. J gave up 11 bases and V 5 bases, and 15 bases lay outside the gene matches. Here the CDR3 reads CASSPLLAGGPSEQYF. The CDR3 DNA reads TGTGCCAGCAGCCCCCTTCTAGCGGGGGGGCCTAGTGAGCAGTACTTC.

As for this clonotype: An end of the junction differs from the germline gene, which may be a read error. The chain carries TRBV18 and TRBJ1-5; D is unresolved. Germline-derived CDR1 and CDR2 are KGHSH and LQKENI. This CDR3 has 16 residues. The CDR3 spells CASSPGAGYSNQPQHF. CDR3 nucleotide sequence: TGCGCCAGCTCACCGGGAGCGGGTTATAGCAATCAGCCCCAGCATTTT. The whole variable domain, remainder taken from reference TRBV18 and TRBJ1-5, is NAGVMQNPRHLVRRRGQEARLRCSPMKGHSHVYWYRQLPEEGLKFMVYLQKENIIDESGMPKERFSAEFPKEGPSILRIQQVVRGDSAAYFCASSPGAGYSNQPQHFGDGTRLSIL.

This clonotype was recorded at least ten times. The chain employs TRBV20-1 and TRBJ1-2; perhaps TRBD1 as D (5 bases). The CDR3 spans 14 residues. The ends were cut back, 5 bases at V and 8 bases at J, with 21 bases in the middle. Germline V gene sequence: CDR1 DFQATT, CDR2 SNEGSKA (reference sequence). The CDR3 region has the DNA TGCAGTGCTCGACTCTCGGGACTGCTAGGCGGCTACACCTTC. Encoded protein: CSARLSGLLGGYTF.

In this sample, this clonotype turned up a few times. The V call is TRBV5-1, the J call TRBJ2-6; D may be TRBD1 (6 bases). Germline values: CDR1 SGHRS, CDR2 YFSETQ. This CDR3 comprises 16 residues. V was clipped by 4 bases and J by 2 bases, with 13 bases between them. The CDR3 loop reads CASSGLRGPGANVLTF. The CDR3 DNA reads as TGCGCCAGCAGCGGACTCAGGGGACCTGGGGCCAACGTCCTGACTTTC.

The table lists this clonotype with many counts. CDR3 coding DNA: TGCAGCGTTGCCGGGCGGACAGGGGGCGCGTCTTTTTCCTACAATGAGCAGTTCTTC. Protein product: CSVAGRTGGASFSYNEQFF. This rearrangement joins TRBV29-1 to TRBJ2-1, with 11 positions matching TRBD1. The CDR3 consists of 19 residues. The V gene end was trimmed by 4 bases and the J gene end by 1 base; junction bases not matched to a gene: 15. CDR1 is SQVTM, CDR2 ANQGSEA, per germline.

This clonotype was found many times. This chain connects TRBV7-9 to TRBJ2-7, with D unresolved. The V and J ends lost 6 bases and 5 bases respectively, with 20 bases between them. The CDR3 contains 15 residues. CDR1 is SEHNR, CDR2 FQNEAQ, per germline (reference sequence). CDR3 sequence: CASSSLDVLGNEQYF. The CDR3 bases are TGTGCCAGCAGTTCTCTGGACGTCCTTGGGAACGAGCAGTACTTC.

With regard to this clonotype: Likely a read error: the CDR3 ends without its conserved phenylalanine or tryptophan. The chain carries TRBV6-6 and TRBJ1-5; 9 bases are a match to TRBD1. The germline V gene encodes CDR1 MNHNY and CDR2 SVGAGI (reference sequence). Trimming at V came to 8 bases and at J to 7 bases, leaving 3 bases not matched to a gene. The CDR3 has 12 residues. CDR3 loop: CASRQGDQPQHC. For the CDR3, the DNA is TGTGCCAGCCGACAGGGGGACCAGCCCCAGCATTGT.

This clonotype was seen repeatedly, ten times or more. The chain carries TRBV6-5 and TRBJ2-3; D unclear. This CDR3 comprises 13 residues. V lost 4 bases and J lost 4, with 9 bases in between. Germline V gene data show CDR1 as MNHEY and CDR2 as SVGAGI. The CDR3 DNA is TGTGCCAGCAGTTTAGGTAGTCCAGATACGCAGTATTTT. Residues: CASSLGSPDTQYF.

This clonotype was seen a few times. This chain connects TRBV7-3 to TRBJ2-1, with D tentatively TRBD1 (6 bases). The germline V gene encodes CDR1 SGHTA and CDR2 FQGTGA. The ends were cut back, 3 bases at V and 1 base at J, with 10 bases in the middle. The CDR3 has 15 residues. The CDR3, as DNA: TGTGCCAGCAGCTTTACGACAGGATCCTACAATGAGCAGTTCTTC. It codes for CASSFTTGSYNEQFF.

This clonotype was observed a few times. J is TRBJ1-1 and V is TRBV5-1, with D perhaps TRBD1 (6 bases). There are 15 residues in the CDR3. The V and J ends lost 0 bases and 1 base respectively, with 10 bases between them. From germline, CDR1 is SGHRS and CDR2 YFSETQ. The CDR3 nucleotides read TGCGCCAGCAGCTTGGCAGGGGTGCGGAACACTGAAGCTTTCTTT. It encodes CASSLAGVRNTEAFF.

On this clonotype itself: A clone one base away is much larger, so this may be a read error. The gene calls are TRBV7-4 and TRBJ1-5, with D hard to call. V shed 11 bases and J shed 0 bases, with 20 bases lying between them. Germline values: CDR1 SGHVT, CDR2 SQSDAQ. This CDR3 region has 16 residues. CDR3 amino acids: CAGKPGLAYSNQPQHF. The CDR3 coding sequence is TGTGCCGGCAAGCCGGGCCTCGCTTATAGCAATCAGCCCCAGCATTTT. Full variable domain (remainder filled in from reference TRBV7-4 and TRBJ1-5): GAGVSQSPRYKVAKRGRDVALRCDSISGHVTLYWYRQTLGQGSEVLTYSQSDAQRDKSGRPSGRFSAERPERSVSTLKIQRTEQGDSAVYLCAGKPGLAYSNQPQHFGDGTRLSIL.

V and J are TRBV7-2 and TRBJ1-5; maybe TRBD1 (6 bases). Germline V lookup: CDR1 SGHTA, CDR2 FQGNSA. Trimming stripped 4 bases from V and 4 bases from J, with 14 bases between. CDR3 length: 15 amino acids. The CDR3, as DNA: TGTGCCAGCAGCTGGGCCGGGACACCGAATCAGCCCCAGCATTTT. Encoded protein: CASSWAGTPNQPQHF.

CDR3 amino acids: CASSQMQSSHGYTF. CDR3 bases: TGCGCCAGCAGCCAAATGCAGTCTTCCCATGGCTACACCTTC. The rearrangement links TRBV4-1 to TRBJ1-2; the D is unclear. V was pared by 2 bases and J by 6 bases, with 13 bases between. The germline gives CDR1 MGHRA, CDR2 YSYEKL. The CDR3 length is 14 residues.